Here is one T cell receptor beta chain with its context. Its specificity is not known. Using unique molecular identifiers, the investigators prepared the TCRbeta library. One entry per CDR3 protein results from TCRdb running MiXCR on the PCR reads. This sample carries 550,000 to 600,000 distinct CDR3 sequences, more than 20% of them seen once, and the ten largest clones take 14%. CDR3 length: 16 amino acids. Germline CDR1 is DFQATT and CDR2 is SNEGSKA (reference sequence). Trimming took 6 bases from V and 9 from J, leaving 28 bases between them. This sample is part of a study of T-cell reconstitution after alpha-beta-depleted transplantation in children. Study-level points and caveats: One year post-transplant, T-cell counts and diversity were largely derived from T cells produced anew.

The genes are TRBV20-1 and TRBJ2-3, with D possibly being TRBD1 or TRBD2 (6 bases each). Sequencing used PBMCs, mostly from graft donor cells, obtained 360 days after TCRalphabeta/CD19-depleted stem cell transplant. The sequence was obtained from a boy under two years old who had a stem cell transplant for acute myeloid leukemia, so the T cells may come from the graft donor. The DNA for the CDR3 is TGCAGTGCGCTACGACGGGGGCCCGTAGGAGGAGACACGCAGTATTTT. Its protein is CSALRRGPVGGDTQYF.